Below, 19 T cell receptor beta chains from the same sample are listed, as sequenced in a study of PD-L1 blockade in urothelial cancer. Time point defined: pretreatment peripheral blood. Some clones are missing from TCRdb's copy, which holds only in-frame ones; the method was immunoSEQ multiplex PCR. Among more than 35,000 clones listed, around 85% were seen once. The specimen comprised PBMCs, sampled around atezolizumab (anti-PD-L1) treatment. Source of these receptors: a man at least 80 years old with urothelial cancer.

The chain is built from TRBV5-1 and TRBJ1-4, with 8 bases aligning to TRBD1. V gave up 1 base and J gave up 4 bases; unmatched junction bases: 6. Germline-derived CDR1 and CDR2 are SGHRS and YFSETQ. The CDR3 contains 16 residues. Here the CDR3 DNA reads TGCGCCAGCAGCTTGTCCCTACAGGGGGGTAATGAAAAACTGTTTTTT. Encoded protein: CASSLSLQGGNEKLFF. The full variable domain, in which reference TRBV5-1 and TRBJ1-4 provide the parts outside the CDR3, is KAGVTQTPRYLIKTRGQQVTLSCSPISGHRSVSWYQQTPGQGLQFLFEYFSETQRNKGNFPGRFSGRQFSNSRSEMNVSTLELGDSALYLCASSLSLQGGNEKLFFGSGTQLSVL.

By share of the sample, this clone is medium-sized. The CDR3 DNA reads as TGTGCCAGCAGCTTGGCTGGAGCATCCGAGCAGTACTTC. It encodes CASSLAGASEQYF. The chain uses TRBV5-6 and TRBJ2-7; D gene uncertain. This CDR3 has 13 residues. CDR1 and CDR2 from the germline V gene are SGHDT and YYEEEE. V was clipped by 0 bases and J by 6 bases, with 10 bases between them.

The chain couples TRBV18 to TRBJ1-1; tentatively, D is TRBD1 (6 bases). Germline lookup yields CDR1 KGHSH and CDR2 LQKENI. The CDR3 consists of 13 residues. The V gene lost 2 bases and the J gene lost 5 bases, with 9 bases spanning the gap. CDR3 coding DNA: TGTGCCAGCTCACCAACCCAGGGGACTGAAGCTTTCTTT. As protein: CASSPTQGTEAFF.

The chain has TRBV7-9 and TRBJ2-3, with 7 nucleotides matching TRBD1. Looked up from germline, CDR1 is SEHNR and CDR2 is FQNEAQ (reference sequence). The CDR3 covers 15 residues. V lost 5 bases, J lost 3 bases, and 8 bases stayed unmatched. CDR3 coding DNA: TGTGCCAGCAGCACCCCTACGGACAGGACAGATACGCAGTATTTT. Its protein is CASSTPTDRTDTQYF.

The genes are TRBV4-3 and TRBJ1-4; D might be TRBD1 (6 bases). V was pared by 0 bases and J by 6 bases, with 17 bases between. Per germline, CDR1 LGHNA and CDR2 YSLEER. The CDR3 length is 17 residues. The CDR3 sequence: CASSQDPSRGSDEKLFF. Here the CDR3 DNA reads TGCGCCAGCAGCCAAGATCCAAGTAGGGGGTCGGATGAAAAACTGTTTTTT.

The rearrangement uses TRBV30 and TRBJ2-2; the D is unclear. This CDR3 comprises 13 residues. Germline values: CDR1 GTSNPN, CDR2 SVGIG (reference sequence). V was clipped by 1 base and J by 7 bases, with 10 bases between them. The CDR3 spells CAWSGSIGGELFF. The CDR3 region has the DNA TGTGCCTGGAGTGGGTCCATCGGCGGGGAGCTGTTTTTT.

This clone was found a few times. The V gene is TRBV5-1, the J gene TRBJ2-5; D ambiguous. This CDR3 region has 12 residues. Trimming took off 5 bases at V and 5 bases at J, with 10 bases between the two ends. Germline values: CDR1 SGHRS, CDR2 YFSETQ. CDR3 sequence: CASRATGETQYF. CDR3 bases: TGCGCCAGCAGGGCTACCGGGGAGACCCAGTACTTC.

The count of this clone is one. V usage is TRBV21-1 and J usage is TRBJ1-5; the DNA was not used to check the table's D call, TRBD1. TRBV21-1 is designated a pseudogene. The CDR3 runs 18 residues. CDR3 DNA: TGTGCCAGCAGCTCGGAGACAGGGGGCTGGAGGAGCAATCAGCCCCAGCATTTT. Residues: CASSSETGGWRSNQPQHF.

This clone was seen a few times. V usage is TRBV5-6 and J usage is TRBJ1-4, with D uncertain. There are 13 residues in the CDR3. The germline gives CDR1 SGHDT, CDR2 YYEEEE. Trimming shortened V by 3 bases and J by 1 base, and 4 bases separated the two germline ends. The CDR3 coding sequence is TGTGCCAGCAGCTCGGGAACTAATGAAAAACTGTTTTTT. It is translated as CASSSGTNEKLFF.

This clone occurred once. In DNA, the CDR3 is TGTGCCAGTAAGGCTAGCGGGAGAGAACAAGAGACCCAGTACTTC. Translating it yields CASKASGREQETQYF. This sequence joins TRBV19 and TRBJ2-5, with 10 bases that match TRBD2. The CDR3 loop spans 15 amino acids. The germline V gene encodes CDR1 LNHDA and CDR2 SQIVND (reference sequence). The ends lost 7 bases at V and 2 bases at J; junction bases unmatched: 7.

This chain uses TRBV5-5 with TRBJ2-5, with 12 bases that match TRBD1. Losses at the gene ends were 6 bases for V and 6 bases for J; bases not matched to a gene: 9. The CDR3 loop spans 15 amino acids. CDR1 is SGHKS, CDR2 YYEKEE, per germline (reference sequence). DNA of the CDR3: TGTGCCAGCACTCCCGGGACAGGGGGCGGGAAGACCCAGTACTTC. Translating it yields CASTPGTGGGKTQYF.

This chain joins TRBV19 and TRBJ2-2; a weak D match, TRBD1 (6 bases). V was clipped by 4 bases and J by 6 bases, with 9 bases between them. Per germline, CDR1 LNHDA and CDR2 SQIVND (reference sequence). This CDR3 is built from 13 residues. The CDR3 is CASSRTVAGELFF. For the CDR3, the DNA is TGTGCCAGTAGTAGGACAGTGGCCGGGGAGCTGTTTTTT.

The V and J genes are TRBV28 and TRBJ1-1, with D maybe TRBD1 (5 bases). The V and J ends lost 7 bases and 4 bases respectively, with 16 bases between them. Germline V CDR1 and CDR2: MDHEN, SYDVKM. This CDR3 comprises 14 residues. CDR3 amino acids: CASTPREWSTEAFF. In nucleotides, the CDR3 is TGTGCCAGCACTCCCAGGGAATGGAGCACTGAAGCTTTCTTT.

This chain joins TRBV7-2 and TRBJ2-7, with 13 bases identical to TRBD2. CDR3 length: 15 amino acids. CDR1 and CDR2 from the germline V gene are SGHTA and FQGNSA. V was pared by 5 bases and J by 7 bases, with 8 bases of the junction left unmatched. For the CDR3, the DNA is TGTGCCAGCAGCCTATGGACTAGCGGGAGTGTTGAGCAGTACTTC. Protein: CASSLWTSGSVEQYF.

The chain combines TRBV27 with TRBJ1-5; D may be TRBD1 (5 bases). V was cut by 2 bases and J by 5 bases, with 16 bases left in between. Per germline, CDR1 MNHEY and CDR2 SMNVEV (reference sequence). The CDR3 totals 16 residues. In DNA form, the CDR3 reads TGTGCCAGCAGTTTAAGGGCGGGGGGAGTTCATCAGCCCCAGCATTTT. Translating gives CASSLRAGGVHQPQHF.

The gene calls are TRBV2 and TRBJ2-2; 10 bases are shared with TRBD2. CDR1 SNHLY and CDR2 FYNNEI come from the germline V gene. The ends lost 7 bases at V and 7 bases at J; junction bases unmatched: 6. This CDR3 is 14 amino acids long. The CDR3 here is CASTLSSGGGELFF. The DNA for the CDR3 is TGTGCCAGCACCCTTTCTAGCGGGGGCGGGGAGCTGTTTTTT.

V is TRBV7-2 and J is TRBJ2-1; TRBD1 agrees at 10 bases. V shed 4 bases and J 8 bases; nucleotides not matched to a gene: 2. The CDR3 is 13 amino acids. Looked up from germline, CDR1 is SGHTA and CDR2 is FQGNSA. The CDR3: CASSSGTGDEQFF. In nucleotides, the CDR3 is TGTGCCAGCAGCTCAGGGACAGGGGATGAGCAGTTCTTC.

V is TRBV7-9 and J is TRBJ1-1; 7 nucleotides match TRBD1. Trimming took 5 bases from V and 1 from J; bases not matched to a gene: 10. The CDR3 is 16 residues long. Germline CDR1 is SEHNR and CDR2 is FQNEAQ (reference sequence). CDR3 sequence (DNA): TGTGCCAGCAGCCCTAGGAGGGGGCAGGGGAACACTGAAGCTTTCTTT. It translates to CASSPRRGQGNTEAFF.

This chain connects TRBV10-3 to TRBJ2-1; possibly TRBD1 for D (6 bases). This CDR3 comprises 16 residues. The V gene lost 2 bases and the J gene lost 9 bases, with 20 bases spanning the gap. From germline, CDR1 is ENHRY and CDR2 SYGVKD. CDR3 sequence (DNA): TGTGCCATCAGTGAGAGGTCCAGCGGCGAAGGGGGTGAGCAGTTCTTC. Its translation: CAISERSSGEGGEQFF.